What follows are 6 T cell receptor beta chains derived from one specimen sequenced in a study of T cell changes during pregnancy in multiple sclerosis. TCRdb's copy holds only in-frame clones and misses some; the assay was immunoSEQ multiplex PCR. The sample lists some 50,000 clones; almost 90% were seen once. The sample was peripheral blood, taken in the first trimester of pregnancy. These receptors all stem from a female donor in good health, enrolled as a control in a pregnancy study.

The chain combines TRBV6-4 with TRBJ2-3; 8 nucleotides match TRBD2. The CDR3 extends over 15 amino acids. Germline trimming cut 4 bases from V and 6 bases from J; bases unmatched to any gene: 9. In germline, CDR1 is MRHNA, CDR2 SNTAGT. The CDR3 bases are TGTGCCAGCAGTGCCGTCGCTAGCGGGCTGGATACGCAGTATTTT. Protein: CASSAVASGLDTQYF.

The chain recombines TRBV7-2 with TRBJ1-5; a possible D gene is TRBD1 (6 bases). V dropped 5 bases and J dropped 3 bases, with 8 bases sitting between them. The length of the CDR3 is 13 residues. CDR1 and CDR2 from the germline V gene are SGHTA and FQGNSA. As DNA, the CDR3 is TGTGCCAGCAGCCGGGACAACAATCAGCCCCAGCATTTT. This translates into CASSRDNNQPQHF. The variable domain in full, completed from reference TRBV7-2 and TRBJ1-5, reads GAGVSQSPSNKVTEKGKDVELRCDPISGHTALYWYRQSLGQGLEFLIYFQGNSAPDKSGLPSDRFSAERTGGSVSTLTIQRTQQEDSAVYLCASSRDNNQPQHFGDGTRLSIL.

This chain uses TRBV11-1 with TRBJ2-5, with D maybe TRBD2 (5 bases). The length of the CDR3 is 12 residues. With 8 bases removed from V and 0 bases from J, the gap between germline ends came to 7 bases. The germline gives CDR1 SGHAT, CDR2 FQDESV (reference sequence). CDR3 sequence reads: CASGRNQETQYF. The DNA for the CDR3 is TGTGCCAGCGGGAGAAACCAAGAGACCCAGTACTTC.

The V and J genes are TRBV28 and TRBJ1-3; 9 nucleotides line up with TRBD1. The CDR3 loop spans 15 amino acids. V was pared by 6 bases and J by 2 bases, with 5 bases of the junction left unmatched. The germline V gene has CDR1 MDHEN and CDR2 SYDVKM. CDR3 bases: TGTGCCAGCAGCCCGGGACAGGGAGCTGGAAACACCATATATTTT. Its translation is CASSPGQGAGNTIYF. The full variable domain, its missing parts supplied by reference TRBV28 and TRBJ1-3, is DVKVTQSSRYLVKRTGEKVFLECVQDMDHENMFWYRQDPGLGLRLIYFSYDVKMKEKGDIPEGYSVSREKKERFSLILESASTNQTSMYLCASSPGQGAGNTIYFGEGSWLTVV.

This sequence joins TRBV7-3 and TRBJ2-5; TRBD2 matches 12 bases. The germline gives CDR1 SGHTA, CDR2 FQGTGA. V lost 5 bases and J lost 4; bases outside the gene matches: 17. The CDR3 totals 19 residues. CDR3 bases: TGTGCCAGCAGCCCCTCCCCTCTAGCGGGAGGGCCGAGAGGAGAGACCCAGTACTTC. This encodes CASSPSPLAGGPRGETQYF.

The chain combines TRBV19 with TRBJ2-1; D gene uncertain. Looked up from germline, CDR1 is LNHDA and CDR2 is SQIVND (reference sequence). Trimming removed 3 bases at V and 9 bases at J, with 12 bases between. CDR3 length: 13 residues. CDR3: CASSMALQIEQFF. In nucleotides, the CDR3 is TGTGCCAGTAGTATGGCCCTTCAGATTGAGCAGTTCTTC. The variable domain in full, completed from reference TRBV19 and TRBJ2-1, reads DGGITQSPKYLFRKEGQNVTLSCEQNLNHDAMYWYRQDPGQGLRLIYYSQIVNDFQKGDIAEGYSVSREKKESFPLTVTSAQKNPTAFYLCASSMALQIEQFFGPGTRLTVL.